This T cell receptor beta chain was sequenced during a study of cytotoxic CD8 clonotypes in ibrutinib-treated CLL. The wider study: Responses: approximately 24 partial, 2 complete; after median around 70 months, roughly 14 stayed remitted, roughly 12 progressed. General study findings and limits: Clonality rose at ibrutinib response and fell back toward baseline at progression. The times at which samples were taken varied between sustained-remission and progressing patients.

The CDR3 contains 14 residues. In germline, CDR1 is KGHSH, CDR2 LQKENI. Trimming cost V 2 bases and J 4 bases; bases outside gene matches: 3. Measured with immunoSEQ multiplex PCR; TCRdb has only the in-frame clones, and not every one. Found here are roughly 250,000 clones, roughly 70% of them singletons; the top ten hold less than 20%. As concerns this clone: Its antigen is unknown.

This chain links TRBV18 with TRBJ2-3; 7 bases match TRBD1. This specimen was PBMCs, taken after 24 months of ibrutinib treatment. The sequence was collected from a human donor with chronic lymphocytic leukemia. CDR3 loop: CASSPETGPDTQYF. CDR3 in DNA: TGTGCCAGCTCACCAGAGACAGGGCCAGATACGCAGTATTTT.